Listed below are T cell receptor beta chains from one sample, sequenced in a study of cytomegalovirus exposure and HLA in healthy donors. TCRdb's copy holds only in-frame clones and misses some; the assay was immunoSEQ multiplex PCR. The sample carries 300,000 to 400,000 clones, approximately 91% recorded once. The source material was PBMCs. Receptors originate from a man aged 25 to 40 in good health and CMV-seronegative. Each CDR3 is given with its conserved first and last residue. D genes are given only for firm matches. Size tells how often a clone was seen (once, few, many) or the class of an expanded clone, and some rows leave it out.

J gene	clone size	V gene	CDR3 length	D gene	CDR3 protein	CDR3 DNA
TRBJ1-1	NA	TRBV30	13	TRBD1	CAWSVNRGTEAFF	TGTGCCTGGAGTGTAAACAGGGGTACTGAAGCTTTCTTT
TRBJ2-5	NA	TRBV5-3	14	NA	CARSFNDSIETQYF	TGTGCCAGAAGCTTTAATGACAGTATTGAGACCCAGTACTTC
TRBJ1-4	NA	TRBV27	14	TRBD1	CASSLRDSNEKLFF	TGTGCCAGCAGTTTAAGGGACAGCAATGAAAAACTGTTTTTT
TRBJ1-2	NA	TRBV10-3	14	TRBD1	CAIRGQGGHYGYTF	TGTGCCATCAGAGGACAGGGGGGACACTATGGCTACACCTTC
TRBJ2-2	NA	TRBV7-7	16	TRBD2	CASSWSLAGNTGELFF	TGTGCCAGCAGCTGGTCCTTAGCGGGGAACACCGGGGAGCTGTTTTTT
TRBJ2-2	NA	TRBV7-2	17	TRBD2	CASSRAAGGMNTGELFF	TGTGCCAGCAGCAGAGCAGCGGGGGGGATGAACACCGGGGAGCTGTTTTTT
TRBJ1-6	few	TRBV19	15	NA	CASSTRGQNNSPLHF	TGTGCCAGTAGTACCCGCGGACAGAATAATTCACCCCTCCACTTT
TRBJ2-1	NA	TRBV4-2	16	TRBD2	CASSRGLELPRHEQFF	TGTGCCAGCAGCCGGGGACTAGAGCTCCCTCGGCATGAGCAGTTCTTC
TRBJ1-2	NA	TRBV5-1	18	NA	CASTGGVGGALSNYGYTF	TGCGCCAGCACCGGGGGAGTCGGGGGTGCACTTTCTAACTATGGCTACACCTTC
TRBJ2-3	once	TRBV15	14	NA	CATSAGQSADTQYF	TGTGCCACCTCCGCAGGGCAGTCGGCAGATACGCAGTATTTT